The present T cell receptor beta chain was sequenced within a study of blood T cell repertoires in COVID-19 (dated by TCRdb to about 2020). Regarding the research as a whole: Collaborator samples came from the United States, Italy and Spain and covered acute and convalescent phases of COVID-19. The material from the prospective study consisted of cDNA or gDNA derived from T cells, B-cell-depleted T cells, or PBMCs. Subjects who had been exposed to COVID-19, were actively infected with it, or had recovered from it provided the deeply sampled blood TCRbeta repertoires that made up the dataset. The repertoires were made available in a free public database intended to serve as a resource for research on the immune response to SARS-CoV-2. Samples came from the ongoing ImmuneRACE study (first 160 participants) plus 1,254 subjects from 6 global collaborators. Nearly every sample came with metadata listing a de-identified subject ID, COVID-19 status, age in years and sex. Where available, HLA class I and class II types were obtained from metadata supplied by the sample provider rather than from assay-based typing.

The immunoSEQ Assay, a bias-controlled multiplex PCR, was used to amplify TCRbeta CDR3 regions from genomic DNA. The study's processing was this. Nucleated cell counts per sample were estimated from amplification of reference gene primers within the assay. To quantify the absolute abundance of each unique TCRbeta CDR3 rearrangement, sequence reads were collapsed and filtered. For each sample, productive Simpson clonality was calculated as the square root of Simpson's diversity index across productive rearrangements. TCRdb retrieved this table from immuneACCESS and kept in-frame rearrangements only. Not all clones are present; in checked studies, unresolved V genes account for under half, and no reason is known for the remainder. V and J calls and clone size are as listed in that table; D and trimming were resolved from the DNA. The sample table records 70,000 to 80,000 clones; 70% to 90% of these occur just once. The ten most abundant clones make up around a sixth of the sample.

This clone was seen a few times. Its antigen is currently not known. The input lacks base qualities; no much larger clone sits a single base away. The sample holds other DNA sequences that translate to the same CDR3. Whole blood was collected in K2EDTA tubes by collaborating institutions according to the institutions' own protocols. For TCRbeta analysis, collaborators shipped samples in one of three forms: frozen whole blood, isolated PBMCs, or DNA extracted from either of those sample types. Based on the germline V gene (reference sequence), the CDR1 and CDR2 sequences are SEHNR and FQNEAQ. Unmatched junction bases come to 7, with V trimmed by 5 bases and J by 4 bases. The CDR3, from cysteine to phenylalanine, totals 14 residues. Just the 42-base CDR3 DNA is kept, in frame starting at base 1. Here is what the overall study found, with its caveats: The quantity of clinical and demographic metadata differed by source and by participant and was supplied without curation.

This receptor was taken from a man aged 80 or over in a cohort sampled during active COVID-19. Sequencing was performed on peripheral blood. The chain is encoded by TRBV7-9 joined to TRBJ1-1; 7 middle bases align to TRBD1. The DNA reads as follows: TGTGCCAGCAGCCCCAGACAGGGCGGCACTGAAGCTTTCTTT. This is translated as CASSPRQGGTEAFF. Beyond the CDR3, the reference TRBV7-9 and TRBJ1-1 genes provide the residues; the full variable domain reads: DTGVSQNPRHKITKRGQNVTFRCDPISEHNRLYWYRQTLGQGPEFLTYFQNEAQLEKSRLLSDRFSAERPKGSFSTLEIQRTEQGDSAMYLCASSPRQGGTEAFFGQGTRLTVV.